This TCR beta chain was sequenced in a study of identical twins. Using its own MiXCR run on the 5' RACE reads, TCRdb lists one record per CDR3 protein. The sample carries about 260,000 distinct CDR3 sequences, approximately 7% recorded once. Points from the study as a whole: Cross-sectional statistical analysis was relied on for the conclusions, without the same donors being followed. The abundant beta clonotypes from cord blood had fewer insertions, and memory repertoires had none of this.

As concerns this clonotype: The antigen remains undetermined.

From germline, CDR1 is SQVTM and CDR2 ANQGSEA. The CDR3 is 12 residues long. The junction had 7 bases not matched to a gene; V was cut back by 8 bases and J by 5 bases. The data also belong to a second study, concerning yellow fever vaccine responses in identical twins.

The clonotype comes from a woman in her late teens or twenties in good health. The rearrangement joins TRBV29-1 to TRBJ1-1; 8 bases align to TRBD1. The specimen was memory (CD45RO+) T cells sorted from blood. CDR3 sequence reads: CSIDRGRTEAFF. DNA for the CDR3: TGCAGCATCGACAGGGGAAGAACTGAAGCTTTCTTT.